Listed here is a single T cell receptor beta chain. Its antigen is unknown. These data belong to a study of CD4 T cells in relation to SARS-CoV-2 and coronaviruses. At the level of the study: ViraFEST: approximately 10-day antigen culture of PBMCs, then TCR beta CDR3 sequencing.

Sequencing was performed with immunoSEQ multiplex PCR; in TCRdb, only in-frame clones are kept and a portion is missing. In the table there are some 25,000 clones, about three quarters of which are singletons. CDR1 KGHDR and CDR2 SFDVKD come from the germline V gene. This CDR3 contains 13 residues. Between the trimmed V and J ends, which lost 3 bases and 6 bases, there was a span of 9 bases. Whole-study results and caveats: About 65% of donors had memory CD4+ clonotypes crossrecognizing SARS-CoV-2 and common cold coronavirus spike. SARS-CoV-2-driven expansion was significantly weaker in crossreactive than monoreactive clones. No crossreactivity against non-spike viral proteins was tested here.

The unexposed donors gave CD4+ T cells in about 2011-2018, prior to COVID-19. After about 10 days of culture, CD4+ T cells were isolated. Sequenced material: CD4+ T cells from PBMCs, cultured in vitro. The sequence was collected from a human donor in good health. The rearrangement links TRBV24-1 to TRBJ2-3; no clear D gene. The DNA for the CDR3 is TGTGCCACCAGTGATGGACCCGCGGATACGCAGTATTTT. It translates to CATSDGPADTQYF.